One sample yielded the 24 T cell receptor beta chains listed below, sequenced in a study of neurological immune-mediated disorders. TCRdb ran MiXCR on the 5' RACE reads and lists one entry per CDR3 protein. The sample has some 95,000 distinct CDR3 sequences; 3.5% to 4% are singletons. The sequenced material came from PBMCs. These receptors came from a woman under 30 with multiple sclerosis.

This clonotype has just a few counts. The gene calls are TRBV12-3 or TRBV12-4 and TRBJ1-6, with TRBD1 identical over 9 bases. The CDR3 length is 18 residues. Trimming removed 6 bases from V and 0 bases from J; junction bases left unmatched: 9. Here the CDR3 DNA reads TGTGCCAGCAGAGGCCGACAGGGGGAGAGCTCCTATAATTCACCCCTCCACTTT. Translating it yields CASRGRQGESSYNSPLHF.

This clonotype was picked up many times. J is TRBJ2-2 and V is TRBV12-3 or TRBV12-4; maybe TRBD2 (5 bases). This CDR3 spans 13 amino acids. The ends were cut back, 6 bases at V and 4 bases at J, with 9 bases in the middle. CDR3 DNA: TGTGCCAGCAGCCTACGGGGCACCGGGGAGCTGTTTTTT. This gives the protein CASSLRGTGELFF.

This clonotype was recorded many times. The CDR3 DNA follows: TGCAGTGCTGATAGAGGGGCTGAAGCTTTCTTT. Encoded protein: CSADRGAEAFF. This rearrangement joins TRBV20-1 to TRBJ1-1; maybe TRBD1 (5 bases). Germline lookup yields CDR1 DFQATT and CDR2 SNEGSKA (reference sequence). The V end was cut by 5 bases, the J end by 6 bases, with 10 bases between. The CDR3 spans 11 residues.

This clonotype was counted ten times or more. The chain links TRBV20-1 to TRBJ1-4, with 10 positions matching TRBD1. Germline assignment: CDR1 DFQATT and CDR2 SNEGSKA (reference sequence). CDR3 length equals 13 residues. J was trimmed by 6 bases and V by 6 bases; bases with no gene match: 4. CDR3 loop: CSAPGQGYEKLFF. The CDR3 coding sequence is TGCAGTGCCCCGGGACAGGGGTATGAAAAACTGTTTTTT.

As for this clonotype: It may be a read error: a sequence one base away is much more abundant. The CDR3: CASSQKGPGNTIYF. As DNA, the CDR3 is TGTGCCAGCAGCCAAAAGGGGCCTGGAAACACCATATATTTT. The rearrangement links TRBV25-1 to TRBJ1-3; TRBD1 might be the D (5 bases). The V end was cut by 6 bases, the J end by 2 bases, with 11 bases between. The CDR3 sequence is 14 residues long. In germline, CDR1 is MGHDK, CDR2 SYGVNS.

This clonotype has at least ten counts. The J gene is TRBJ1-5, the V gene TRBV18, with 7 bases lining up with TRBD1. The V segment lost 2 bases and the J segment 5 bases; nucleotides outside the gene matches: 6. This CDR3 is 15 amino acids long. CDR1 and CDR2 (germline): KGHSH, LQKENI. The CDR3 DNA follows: TGTGCCAGCTCACCAACAGGGGCGACCGATCAGCCCCAGCATTTT. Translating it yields CASSPTGATDQPQHF.

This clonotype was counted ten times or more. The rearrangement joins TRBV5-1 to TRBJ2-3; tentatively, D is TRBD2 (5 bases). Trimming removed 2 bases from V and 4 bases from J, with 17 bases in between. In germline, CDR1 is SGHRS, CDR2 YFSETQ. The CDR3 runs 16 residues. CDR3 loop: CASSFPGSLDPDTQYF. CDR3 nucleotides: TGCGCCAGCAGCTTTCCGGGATCCTTAGACCCAGATACGCAGTATTTT.

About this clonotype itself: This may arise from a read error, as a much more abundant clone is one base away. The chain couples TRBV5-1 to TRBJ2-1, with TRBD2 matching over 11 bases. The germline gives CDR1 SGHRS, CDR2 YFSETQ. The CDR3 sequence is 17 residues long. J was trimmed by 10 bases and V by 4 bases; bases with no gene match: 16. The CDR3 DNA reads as TGCGCCAGCAGCCGAACCGTACCTAGAATAGCGGGAGGGGAGCAGTTCTTC. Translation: CASSRTVPRIAGGEQFF.

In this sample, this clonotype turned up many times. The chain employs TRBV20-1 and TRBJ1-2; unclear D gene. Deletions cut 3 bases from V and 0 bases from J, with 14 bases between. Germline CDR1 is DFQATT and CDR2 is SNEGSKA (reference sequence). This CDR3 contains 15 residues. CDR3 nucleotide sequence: TGCAGTGCTAGGAGGAGGACGTCTTCTAACTATGGCTACACCTTC. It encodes CSARRRTSSNYGYTF.

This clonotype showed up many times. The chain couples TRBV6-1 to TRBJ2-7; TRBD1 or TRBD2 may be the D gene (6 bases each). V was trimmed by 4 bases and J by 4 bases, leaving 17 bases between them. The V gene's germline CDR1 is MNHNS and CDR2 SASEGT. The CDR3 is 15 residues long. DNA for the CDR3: TGTGCCAGCAGTGGGGAGGTGGGGGCTAGATACGAGCAGTACTTC. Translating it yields CASSGEVGARYEQYF.

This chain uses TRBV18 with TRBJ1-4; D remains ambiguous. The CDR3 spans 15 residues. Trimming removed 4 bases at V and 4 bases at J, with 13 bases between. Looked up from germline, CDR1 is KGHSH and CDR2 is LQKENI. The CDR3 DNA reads TGTGCCAGCTCACGGGGAGGACGGATTAATGAAAAACTGTTTTTT. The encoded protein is CASSRGGRINEKLFF.

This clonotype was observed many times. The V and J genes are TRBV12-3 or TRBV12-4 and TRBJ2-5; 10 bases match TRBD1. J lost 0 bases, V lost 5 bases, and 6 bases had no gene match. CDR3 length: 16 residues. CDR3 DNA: TGTGCCAGCAGTCCTGACAGGGGGCCGTACCAAGAGACCCAGTACTTC. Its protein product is CASSPDRGPYQETQYF.

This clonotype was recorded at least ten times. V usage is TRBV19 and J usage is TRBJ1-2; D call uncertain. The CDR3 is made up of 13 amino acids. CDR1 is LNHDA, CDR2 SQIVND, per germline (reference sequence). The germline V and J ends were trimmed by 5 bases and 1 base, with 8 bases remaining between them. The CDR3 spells CASSARFNYGYTF. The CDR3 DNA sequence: TGTGCCAGTAGTGCCCGCTTTAACTATGGCTACACCTTC.

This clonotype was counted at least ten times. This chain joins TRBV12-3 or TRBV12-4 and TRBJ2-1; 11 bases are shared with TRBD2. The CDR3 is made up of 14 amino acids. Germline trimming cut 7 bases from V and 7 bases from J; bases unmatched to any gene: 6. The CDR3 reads CASKGLAEKNEQFF. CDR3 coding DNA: TGTGCCAGCAAGGGACTAGCGGAGAAGAATGAGCAGTTCTTC.

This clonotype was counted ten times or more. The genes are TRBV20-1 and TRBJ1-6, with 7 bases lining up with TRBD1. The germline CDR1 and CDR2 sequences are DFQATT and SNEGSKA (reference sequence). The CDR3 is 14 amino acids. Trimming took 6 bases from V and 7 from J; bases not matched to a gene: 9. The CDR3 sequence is CSASGGTENSPLHF. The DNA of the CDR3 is TGCAGTGCCAGCGGCGGGACAGAAAATTCACCCCTCCACTTT.

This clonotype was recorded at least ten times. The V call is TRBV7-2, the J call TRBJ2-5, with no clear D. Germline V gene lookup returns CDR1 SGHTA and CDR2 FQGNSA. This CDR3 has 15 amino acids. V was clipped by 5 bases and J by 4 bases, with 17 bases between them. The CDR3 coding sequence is TGTGCCAGCAGCGCTCAGCGAGGATTCGGAGAGACCCAGTACTTC. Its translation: CASSAQRGFGETQYF.

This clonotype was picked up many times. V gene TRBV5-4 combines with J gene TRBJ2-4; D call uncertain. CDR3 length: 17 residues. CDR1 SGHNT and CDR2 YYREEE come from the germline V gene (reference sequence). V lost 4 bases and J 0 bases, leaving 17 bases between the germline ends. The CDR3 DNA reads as TGTGCCAGCAGCCTGGGCCCCGGACGCCTAGCCAAAAACATTCAGTACTTC. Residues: CASSLGPGRLAKNIQYF.

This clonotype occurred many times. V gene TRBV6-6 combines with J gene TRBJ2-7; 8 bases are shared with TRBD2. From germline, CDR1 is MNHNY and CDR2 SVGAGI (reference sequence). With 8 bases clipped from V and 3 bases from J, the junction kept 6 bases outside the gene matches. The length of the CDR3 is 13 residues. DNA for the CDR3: TGTGCCAGCCGGGGGGGGGTTAGCTACGAGCAGTACTTC. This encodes CASRGGVSYEQYF.

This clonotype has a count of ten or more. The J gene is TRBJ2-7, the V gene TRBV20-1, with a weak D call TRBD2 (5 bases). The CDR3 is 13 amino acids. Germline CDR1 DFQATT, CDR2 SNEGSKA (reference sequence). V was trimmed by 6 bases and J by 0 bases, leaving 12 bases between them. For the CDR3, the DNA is TGCAGTGCCCCGGACTTATCCTCCTACGAGCAGTACTTC. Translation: CSAPDLSSYEQYF.

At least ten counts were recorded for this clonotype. The CDR3 spells CAGGGYNEQFF. The CDR3 DNA is TGTGCCGGCGGGGGCTACAATGAGCAGTTCTTC. This chain connects TRBV10-3 to TRBJ2-1; 7 nucleotides agree with TRBD2. V lost 11 bases to trimming and J lost 3 bases; unmatched junction nucleotides: 1. There are 11 residues in the CDR3. The germline CDR1 and CDR2 sequences are ENHRY and SYGVKD.

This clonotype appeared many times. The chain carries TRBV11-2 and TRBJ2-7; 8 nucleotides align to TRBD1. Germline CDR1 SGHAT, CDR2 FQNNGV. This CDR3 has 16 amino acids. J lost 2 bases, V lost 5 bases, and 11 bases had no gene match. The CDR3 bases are TGTGCCAGCAGCCTTACCCCCAGGGGGCTACCCTACGAGCAGTACTTC. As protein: CASSLTPRGLPYEQYF.

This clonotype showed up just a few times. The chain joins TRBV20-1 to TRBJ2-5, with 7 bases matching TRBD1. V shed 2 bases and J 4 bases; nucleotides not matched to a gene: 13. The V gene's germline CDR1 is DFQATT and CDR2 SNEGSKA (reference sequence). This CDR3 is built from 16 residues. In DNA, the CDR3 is TGCAGTGCTAGACCTTATCTCGGACAGGTGGGAGAGACCCAGTACTTC. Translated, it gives CSARPYLGQVGETQYF.

The CDR3 DNA reads as TGTGCCAGCAGCCAAGGGGAGAACACCGGGGAGCTGTTTTTT. Encoded protein: CASSQGENTGELFF. The chain is built from TRBV14 and TRBJ2-2; D is uncertain. CDR1 is SGHDN and CDR2 is FVKESK in the germline V gene. The CDR3 length is 14 residues. The V end was cut by 1 base, the J end by 1 base, with 4 bases between.

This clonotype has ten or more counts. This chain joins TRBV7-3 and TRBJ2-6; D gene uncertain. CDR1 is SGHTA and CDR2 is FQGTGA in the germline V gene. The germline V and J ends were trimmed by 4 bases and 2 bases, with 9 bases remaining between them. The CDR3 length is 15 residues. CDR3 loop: CASSSISTGANVLTF. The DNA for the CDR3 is TGTGCCAGCAGCTCCATATCTACTGGGGCCAACGTCCTGACTTTC. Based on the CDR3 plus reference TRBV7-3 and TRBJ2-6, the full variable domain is GAGVSQTPSNKVTEKGKYVELRCDPISGHTALYWYRQSLGQGPEFLIYFQGTGAADDSGLPNDRFFAVRPEGSVSTLKIQRTERGDSAVYLCASSSISTGANVLTFGAGSRLTVL.